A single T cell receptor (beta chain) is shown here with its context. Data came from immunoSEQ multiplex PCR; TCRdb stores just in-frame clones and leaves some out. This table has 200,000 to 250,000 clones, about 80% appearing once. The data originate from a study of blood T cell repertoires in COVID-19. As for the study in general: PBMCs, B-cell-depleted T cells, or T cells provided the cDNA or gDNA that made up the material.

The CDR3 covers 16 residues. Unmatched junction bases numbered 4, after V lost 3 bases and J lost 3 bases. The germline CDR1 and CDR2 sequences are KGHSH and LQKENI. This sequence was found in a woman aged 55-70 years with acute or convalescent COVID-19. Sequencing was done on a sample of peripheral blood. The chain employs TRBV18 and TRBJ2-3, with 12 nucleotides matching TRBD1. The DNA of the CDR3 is TGTGCCAGCTCACCGAAGGGACAGGGGGCAACAGATACGCAGTATTTT. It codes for CASSPKGQGATDTQYF.